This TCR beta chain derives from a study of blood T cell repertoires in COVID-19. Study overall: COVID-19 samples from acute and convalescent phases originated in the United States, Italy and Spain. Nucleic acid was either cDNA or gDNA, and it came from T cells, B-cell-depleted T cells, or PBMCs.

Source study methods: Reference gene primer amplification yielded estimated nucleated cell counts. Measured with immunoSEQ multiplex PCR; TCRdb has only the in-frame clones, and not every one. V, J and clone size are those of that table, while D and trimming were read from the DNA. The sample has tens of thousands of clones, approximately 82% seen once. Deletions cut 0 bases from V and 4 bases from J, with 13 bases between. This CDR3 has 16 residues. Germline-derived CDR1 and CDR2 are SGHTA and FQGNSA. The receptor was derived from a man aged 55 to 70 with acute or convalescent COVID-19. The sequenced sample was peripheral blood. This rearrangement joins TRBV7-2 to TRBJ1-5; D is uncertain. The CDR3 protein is CASSLAAGVPNQPQHF. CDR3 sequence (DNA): TGTGCCAGCAGCTTAGCGGCCGGGGTACCAAATCAGCCCCAGCATTTT.